This TCR beta chain was identified during a study of blood T cell repertoires in COVID-19. Study background: Acute and convalescent COVID-19 samples came from the United States, Italy and Spain.

Germline V CDR1 and CDR2: SGHRS, YFSETQ. Trimming removed 0 bases from V and 1 base from J, with 8 bases in between. This CDR3 comprises 15 residues. Original data processing: It was from reference gene primer amplification that nucleated cell counts were estimated. Data came from immunoSEQ multiplex PCR; TCRdb stores just in-frame clones and leaves some out. Clone size and V and J calls were adopted from that table, with D and trimming inferred from the DNA. The sample lists roughly 88,000 clones; around 88% were seen once. This sequence was found in a woman in her sixties with COVID-19, enrolled during active disease. The sequencing sample was made of peripheral blood. The chain joins TRBV5-1 to TRBJ1-5; D call uncertain. CDR3 region: CASSLVAGSNQPQHF. The CDR3 coding sequence is TGCGCCAGCAGCTTGGTTGCGGGGAGCAATCAGCCCCAGCATTTT.